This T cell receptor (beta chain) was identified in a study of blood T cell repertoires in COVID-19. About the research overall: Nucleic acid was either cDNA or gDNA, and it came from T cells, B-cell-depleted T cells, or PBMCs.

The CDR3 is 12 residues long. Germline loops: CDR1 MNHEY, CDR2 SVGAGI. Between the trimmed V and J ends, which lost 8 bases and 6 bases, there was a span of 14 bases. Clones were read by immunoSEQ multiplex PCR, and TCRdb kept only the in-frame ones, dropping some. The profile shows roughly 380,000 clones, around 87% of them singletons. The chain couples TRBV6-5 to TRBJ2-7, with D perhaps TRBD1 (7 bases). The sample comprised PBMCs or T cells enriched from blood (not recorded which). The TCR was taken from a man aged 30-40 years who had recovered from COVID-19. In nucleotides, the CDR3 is TGTGCCAGCCGCCGGAGGGGGCCCGAGCAGTACTTC. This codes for CASRRRGPEQYF.